The 20 T cell receptor beta chains in this list originate from one sample, sequenced in a study of early T cells in non-severe SARS-CoV-2 infection. One entry per CDR3 protein results from TCRdb running MiXCR on the 5' RACE reads. The sample carries around 26,000 distinct CDR3 sequences, roughly 4.4% recorded once. Sequencing was performed on whole blood. The receptors here all came from an adult who was a healthcare worker with PCR-confirmed SARS-CoV-2 infection or an uninfected control (not recorded which).

This clonotype appeared many times. The chain is built from TRBV29-1 and TRBJ1-4, with TRBD1 matching over 8 bases. The germline V gene encodes CDR1 SQVTM and CDR2 ANQGSEA. Trimming cost V 2 bases and J 3 bases; bases outside gene matches: 2. This CDR3 is built from 14 residues. The CDR3 sequence is CSVETTGANEKLFF. In nucleotides, the CDR3 is TGCAGCGTTGAAACGACAGGGGCTAATGAAAAACTGTTTTTT.

This clonotype is classed as medium-sized. V usage is TRBV11-2 and J usage is TRBJ2-5; either TRBD1 or TRBD2 may fit D (5 bases each). The CDR3 runs to 13 residues. Trimming removed 3 bases at V and 4 bases at J, with 9 bases between. Germline lookup yields CDR1 SGHAT and CDR2 FQNNGV. DNA of the CDR3: TGTGCCAGCAGCTTCACCGGGGCAGAGACCCAGTACTTC. This sequence encodes CASSFTGAETQYF.

At least ten counts were recorded for this clonotype. The chain carries TRBV11-2 and TRBJ2-1, with D perhaps TRBD2 (5 bases). The CDR3 length is 15 residues. With 5 bases removed from V and 9 bases from J, the gap between germline ends came to 20 bases. Germline CDR1 and CDR2: SGHAT and FQNNGV. The CDR3 coding sequence is TGTGCCAGCAGCCCCGCGTTGCTAGCTCCCGGTGAGCAGTTCTTC. This encodes CASSPALLAPGEQFF.

This clonotype has a count of ten or more. The J gene is TRBJ2-7, the V gene TRBV19, with TRBD1 as a possible D gene (6 bases). Trimming took off 5 bases at V and 3 bases at J, with 11 bases between the two ends. Germline V lookup: CDR1 LNHDA, CDR2 SQIVND (reference sequence). The CDR3 has 13 amino acids. CDR3 nucleotides: TGTGCCAGTAGTTTTGGACAGAACTACGAGCAGTACGTC. Amino acids: CASSFGQNYEQYV.

The table lists this clonotype with many counts. The rearrangement links TRBV6-5 to TRBJ2-5; 10 bases align to TRBD1. The V and J ends lost 4 bases and 0 bases, in that order; junction bases with no gene match: 8. The germline CDR1 and CDR2 sequences are MNHEY and SVGAGI. CDR3 length: 17 amino acids. CDR3 DNA sequence: TGTGCCAGCAGTTTCTGGGACAGGGGCATATACCAAGAGACCCAGTACTTC. Its translation is CASSFWDRGIYQETQYF.

This clonotype has at least ten counts. This rearrangement joins TRBV27 to TRBJ2-3, with 7 positions matching TRBD2. The CDR3 is made up of 15 amino acids. Per germline, CDR1 MNHEY and CDR2 SMNVEV (reference sequence). V trimming: 5 bases; J trimming: 5 bases; junction bases outside the gene matches: 10. The CDR3 sequence: CASSLIREAGDTQYF. Here the CDR3 DNA reads TGTGCCAGCAGTCTCATCCGGGAGGCGGGAGATACGCAGTATTTT.

This clonotype was detected ten times or more. This rearrangement joins TRBV19 to TRBJ2-7, with 7 bases identical to TRBD1. CDR1 and CDR2 from the germline V gene are LNHDA and SQIVND (reference sequence). The CDR3 loop spans 15 amino acids. After removal of 4 bases from V and 0 bases from J, the junction contained 6 bases not matched to a gene. CDR3 amino acids: CASSKTGTISYEQYF. Here the CDR3 DNA reads TGTGCCAGTAGTAAGACAGGGACCATCTCCTACGAGCAGTACTTC.

This clonotype was observed at least ten times. The rearrangement uses TRBV20-1 and TRBJ2-1; 13 nucleotides align to TRBD2. J was trimmed by 7 bases and V by 6 bases; bases with no gene match: 9. Per germline, CDR1 DFQATT and CDR2 SNEGSKA (reference sequence). This CDR3 spans 15 amino acids. CDR3 amino acids: CSATSGTSGVNEQFF. The DNA for the CDR3 is TGCAGTGCCACCTCCGGGACTAGCGGGGTAAATGAGCAGTTCTTC.

The V and J genes are TRBV5-1 and TRBJ2-3; 15 bases align to TRBD2. CDR1 is SGHRS, CDR2 YFSETQ, per germline. This CDR3 is 18 amino acids long. The V and J ends lost 2 bases and 3 bases, in that order; junction bases with no gene match: 7. The CDR3 nucleotides read TGCGCCAGCAGCTTTCCGGGACTAGCGGGAGGAAGGACAGATACGCAGTATTTT. This encodes CASSFPGLAGGRTDTQYF.

This clonotype showed up many times. This rearrangement joins TRBV23-1 to TRBJ2-7; D ambiguous. TRBV23-1 is an ORF; its function is uncertain. V was clipped by 3 bases and J by 0 bases, with 15 bases between them. This CDR3 has 16 residues. The CDR3 loop is CASSQRTQRYSYEQYV. The CDR3 DNA follows: TGCGCCAGCAGTCAGAGGACGCAACGTTACTCCTACGAGCAGTACGTC.

This clonotype was recorded at least ten times. The chain employs TRBV19 and TRBJ2-3; TRBD1 agrees at 7 bases. The trim removed 6 bases at V and 4 bases at J, leaving 7 bases unmatched. The CDR3 sequence is 14 residues long. Germline assignment: CDR1 LNHDA and CDR2 SQIVND (reference sequence). The CDR3 nucleotides read TGTGCCAGTAGACTACAGGGGTCCCCAGATACGCAGTATTTT. It specifies CASRLQGSPDTQYF.

This clonotype was found many times. The chain joins TRBV20-1 to TRBJ2-7; TRBD1 aligns across 10 bases. CDR3 size: 16 residues. Germline-derived CDR1 and CDR2 are DFQATT and SNEGSKA (reference sequence). V was pared by 2 bases and J by 2 bases, with 9 bases of the junction left unmatched. CDR3 in DNA: TGCAGTGCTAGAAAACCTCGCGGACAGGGGGCCTACGAGCAGTACTTC. Protein: CSARKPRGQGAYEQYF.

V gene TRBV7-9 combines with J gene TRBJ2-3, with TRBD1 matching over 8 bases. Germline loops: CDR1 SEHNR, CDR2 FQNEAQ (reference sequence). The CDR3 runs to 16 residues. With 5 bases clipped from V and 7 bases from J, the junction kept 14 bases outside the gene matches. The CDR3 spells CASSRSTGAQSNTQYF. CDR3 coding DNA: TGTGCCAGCAGCCGTTCGACAGGGGCCCAAAGCAATACGCAGTATTTT.

This clonotype has at least ten counts. The chain combines TRBV5-6 with TRBJ2-4; the D is unclear. The V end lost 2 bases, the J end lost 5 bases, and 11 bases lay between the germline ends. Germline V gene data show CDR1 as SGHDT and CDR2 as YYEEEE. The CDR3 runs to 14 residues. CDR3 bases: TGTGCCAGCAGCTTTCGTGACGGGCAAAACATTCAGTACTTC. Its protein is CASSFRDGQNIQYF.

This clonotype has a handful of counts. The gene calls are TRBV7-9 and TRBJ1-4; D is undetermined. CDR1 SEHNR and CDR2 FQNEAQ come from the germline V gene (reference sequence). The CDR3 has 15 amino acids. Trimming left V 6 bases short and J 5 bases short, with 16 bases between. CDR3 DNA: TGTGCCAGCAGGGCAGGACGGACTAACAATGAAAAACTGTTTTTT. It encodes CASRAGRTNNEKLFF.

In its sample, this clonotype was seen many times. The chain couples TRBV6-2 or TRBV6-3 to TRBJ2-5, with 10 bases fitting TRBD1. CDR1 and CDR2 (germline): MNHEY, SVGEGT. J gave up 2 bases and V 6 bases, and 3 bases lay outside the gene matches. This CDR3 region has 14 residues. In nucleotides, the CDR3 is TGTGCCAGCAGCAAGGACAGGGGGCAAGAGACCCAGTACTTC. Protein sequence: CASSKDRGQETQYF.

The table lists this clonotype with a few counts. J is TRBJ2-2 and V is TRBV2, with D unclear. Germline lookup yields CDR1 SNHLY and CDR2 FYNNEI. This CDR3 is built from 12 residues. The V end lost 4 bases, the J end lost 5 bases, and 5 bases lay between the germline ends. This CDR3 is CASSVGTGELFF. Written as DNA, the CDR3 is TGTGCCAGCAGTGTGGGAACCGGGGAGCTGTTTTTT.

Ten or more counts support this clonotype. This chain connects TRBV25-1 to TRBJ2-7, with unresolved D. The CDR3 covers 9 residues. CDR1 and CDR2 (germline): MGHDK, SYGVNS. The V gene lost 5 bases and the J gene lost 4 bases, with 0 bases spanning the gap. This chain's CDR3 is CASSYEQYF. The CDR3 nucleotides are TGTGCCAGCAGTTACGAGCAGTACTTC.

This clonotype came up many times. The V and J genes are TRBV20-1 and TRBJ2-1; no clear D. The CDR3 is 10 amino acids. Germline CDR1 DFQATT, CDR2 SNEGSKA (reference sequence). Trimming left V 5 bases short and J 7 bases short, with 6 bases between. CDR3 in DNA: TGCAGTGCTGATAGTAATGAGCAGTTCTTC. As protein: CSADSNEQFF.

This clonotype was seen repeatedly, ten times or more. V usage is TRBV12-3 or TRBV12-4 and J usage is TRBJ2-5, with 9 bases matching TRBD1. The CDR3 is 16 amino acids. Unmatched junction bases numbered 10, after V lost 4 bases and J lost 4 bases. The CDR3 here is CASSSSGTGSRETQYF. CDR3 sequence (DNA): TGTGCCAGCAGTTCGTCCGGGACAGGGAGTCGAGAGACCCAGTACTTC.